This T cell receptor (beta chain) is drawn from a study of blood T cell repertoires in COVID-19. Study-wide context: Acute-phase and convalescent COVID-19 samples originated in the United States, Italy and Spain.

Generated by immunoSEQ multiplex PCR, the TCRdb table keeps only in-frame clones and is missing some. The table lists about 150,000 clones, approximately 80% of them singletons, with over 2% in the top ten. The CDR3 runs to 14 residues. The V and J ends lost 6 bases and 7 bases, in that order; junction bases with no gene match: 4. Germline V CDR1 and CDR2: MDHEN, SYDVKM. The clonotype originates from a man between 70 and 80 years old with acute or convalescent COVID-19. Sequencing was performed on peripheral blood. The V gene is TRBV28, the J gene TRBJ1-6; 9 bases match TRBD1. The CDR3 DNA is TGTGCCAGCAGCTTCGGGACAGGGAATTCACCCCTCCACTTT. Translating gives CASSFGTGNSPLHF.